This T cell receptor beta chain was captured in a study of long-term antiretroviral therapy in people with HIV. Sequencing used immunoSEQ v3.0 at survey level. The protocol was immunoSEQ multiplex PCR, while the TCRdb copy is restricted to in-frame clones and leaves out a portion. The sample carries 9,500 to 12,000 clones, about 81% recorded once. As for this clone: Its matching antigen is unknown.

At minimum, one pre-ART and two post-ART PBMC samples were obtained from each donor. V lost 1 base, J lost 1 base, and 11 bases lay in between. Germline CDR1 SEHNR, CDR2 FQNEAQ (reference sequence). CDR3 length: 16 amino acids. Study-level findings and limits: Records did not include ART adherence, viral resistance or therapy changes.

This clonotype originated in a man aged 35 to 55 with HIV. The rearrangement uses TRBV7-9 and TRBJ2-1; unclear D gene. The specimen was unsorted PBMCs, collected 1.8 years after starting antiretroviral therapy. The CDR3 region is CASSLGGLTSYNEQFF. CDR3 DNA sequence: TGTGCCAGCAGCTTAGGAGGTCTTACTTCCTACAATGAGCAGTTCTTC.